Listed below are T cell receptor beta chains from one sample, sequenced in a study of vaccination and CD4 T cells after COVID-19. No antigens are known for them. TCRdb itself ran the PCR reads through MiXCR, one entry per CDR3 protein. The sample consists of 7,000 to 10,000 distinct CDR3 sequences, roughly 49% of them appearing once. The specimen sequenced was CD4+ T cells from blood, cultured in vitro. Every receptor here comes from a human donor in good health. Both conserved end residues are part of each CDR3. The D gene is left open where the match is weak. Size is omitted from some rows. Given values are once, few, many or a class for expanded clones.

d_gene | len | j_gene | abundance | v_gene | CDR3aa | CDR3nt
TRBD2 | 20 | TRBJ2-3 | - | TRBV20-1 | CSARSYGLAGGVRGTDTQYF | TGCAGTGCTAGATCATACGGACTAGCGGGAGGGGTGCGGGGCACAGATACGCAGTATTTT
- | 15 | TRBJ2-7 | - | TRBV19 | CASSTSSKTQQEQYF | TGTGCCAGTAGTACTTCATCCAAGACCCAACAGGAGCAGTACTTC
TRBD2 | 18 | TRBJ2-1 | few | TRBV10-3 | CAISEVGLAERPYNEQFF | TGTGCCATCAGTGAAGTGGGACTAGCGGAGCGGCCCTACAATGAGCAGTTCTTC
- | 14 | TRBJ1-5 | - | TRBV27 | CASSARESGQPQHF | TGTGCCAGCAGTGCTCGGGAAAGCGGTCAGCCCCAGCATTTT
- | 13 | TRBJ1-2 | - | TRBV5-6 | CASRGGAGTGYTF | TGTGCCAGCAGGGGCGGGGCAGGGACCGGCTACACCTTC
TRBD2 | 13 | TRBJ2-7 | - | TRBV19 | CASRASGSYEQYF | TGTGCCAGTCGGGCTAGCGGATCCTACGAGCAGTACTTC
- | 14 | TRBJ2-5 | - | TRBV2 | CASSQPRSQETQYF | TGTGCCAGCAGCCAACCTCGTAGCCAAGAGACCCAGTACTTC
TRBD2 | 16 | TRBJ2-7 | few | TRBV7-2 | CASSLGPRGVSYEQYF | TGTGCCAGCAGCTTGGGTCCGCGGGGGGTCTCCTACGAGCAGTACTTC
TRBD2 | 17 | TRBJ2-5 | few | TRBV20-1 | CSAPRLAGGFFQETQYF | TGCAGTGCTCCCAGACTAGCGGGGGGCTTTTTTCAAGAGACCCAGTACTTC
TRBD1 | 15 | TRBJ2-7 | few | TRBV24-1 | CATSRTGGNSYEQYF | TGTGCCACCAGCAGGACAGGGGGGAACTCCTACGAGCAGTACTTC
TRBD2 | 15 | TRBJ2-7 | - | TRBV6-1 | CASRPREGLPYEQYF | TGTGCCAGCAGGCCTCGGGAGGGGCTCCCCTACGAGCAGTACTTC
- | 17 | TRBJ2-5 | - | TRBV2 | CASSDTGFLGREETQYF | TGTGCCAGCAGTGACACTGGTTTTCTGGGTCGAGAAGAGACCCAGTACTTC
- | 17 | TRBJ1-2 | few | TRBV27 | CASSLAPSGIPRGGYTF | TGTGCCAGCAGTTTGGCCCCCTCTGGGATACCTAGAGGTGGCTACACCTTC
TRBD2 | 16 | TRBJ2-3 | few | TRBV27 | CASRAGGVVGTDTQYF | TGTGCCAGCAGAGCGGGAGGTGTGGTTGGCACAGATACGCAGTATTTT
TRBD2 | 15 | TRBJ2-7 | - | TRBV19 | CASSSQILAGYEQYF | TGTGCCAGTAGTTCTCAAATACTAGCGGGCTACGAGCAGTACTTC
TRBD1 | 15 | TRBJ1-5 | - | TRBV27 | CASRPGQRTNQPQHF | TGTGCCAGCAGGCCGGGACAGAGAACCAATCAGCCCCAGCATTTT
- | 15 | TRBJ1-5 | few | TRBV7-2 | CASSLGGRGNQPQHF | TGTGCCAGCAGCTTAGGTGGCAGGGGCAATCAGCCCCAGCATTTT
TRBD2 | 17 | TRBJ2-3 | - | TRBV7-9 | CASSTGTSGGPTDTQYF | TGTGCCAGCAGCACCGGGACTAGCGGGGGCCCCACAGATACGCAGTATTTT
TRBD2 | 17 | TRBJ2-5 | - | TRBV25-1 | CASRGRTSGRVQETQYF | TGTGCCAGCAGGGGAAGGACTAGCGGGAGGGTCCAAGAGACCCAGTACTTC
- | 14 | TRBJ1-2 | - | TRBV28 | CASRREGSPFRETF | TGTGCCAGCCGTAGAGAGGGCAGCCCGTTCAGGGAAACCTTC
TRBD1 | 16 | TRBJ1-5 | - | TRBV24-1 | CATSEGGTGSNQPQHF | TGTGCCACCAGTGAGGGTGGGACAGGCAGCAATCAGCCCCAGCATTTT
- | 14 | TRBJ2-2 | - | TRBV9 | CASSVASLAGELFF | TGTGCCAGCAGCGTAGCCTCGCTAGCCGGGGAGCTGTTTTTT
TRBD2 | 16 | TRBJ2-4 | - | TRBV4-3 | CASSPTGTGGKNIQYF | TGCGCCAGCAGCCCAACAGGCACGGGGGGTAAAAACATTCAGTACTTC
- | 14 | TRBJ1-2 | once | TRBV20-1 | CSARAQGLGYGYTF | TGCAGTGCTAGAGCGCAAGGTCTAGGCTATGGCTACACCTTC
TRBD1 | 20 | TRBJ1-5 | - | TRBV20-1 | CSAREVFRGQGFVGNQPQHF | TGCAGTGCTAGAGAAGTTTTTAGGGGACAGGGGTTTGTTGGCAATCAGCCCCAGCATTTT
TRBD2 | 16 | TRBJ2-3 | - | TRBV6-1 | CASRGRTSGRTDTQYF | TGTGCCAGCAGGGGGAGGACTAGCGGGAGGACAGATACGCAGTATTTT
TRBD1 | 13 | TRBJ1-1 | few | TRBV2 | CATSMDRATEAFF | TGTGCCACCTCTATGGACAGGGCCACTGAAGCTTTCTTT
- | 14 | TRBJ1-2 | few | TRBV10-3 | CAITTDSNIYGYTF | TGTGCCATCACAACAGACAGTAACATCTATGGCTACACCTTC
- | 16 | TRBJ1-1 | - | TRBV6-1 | CASSVRQTGGGTEAFF | TGTGCCAGCAGTGTAAGGCAGACCGGCGGGGGCACTGAAGCTTTCTTT
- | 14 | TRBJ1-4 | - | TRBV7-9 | CASSLETNNEKLFF | TGTGCCAGCAGCTTAGAGACAAATAATGAAAAACTGTTTTTT
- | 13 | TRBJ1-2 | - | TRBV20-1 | CSARETRANGYTF | TGCAGTGCTAGAGAAACGAGGGCAAATGGCTACACCTTC
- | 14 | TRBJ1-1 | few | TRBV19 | CASIEAGRYTEAFF | TGTGCCAGTATCGAGGCTGGTAGGTACACTGAAGCTTTCTTT
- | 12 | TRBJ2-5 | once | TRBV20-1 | CTAKGAAETQYF | TGCACCGCCAAAGGGGCGGCAGAGACCCAGTACTTC
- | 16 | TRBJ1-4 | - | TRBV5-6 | CASSLERIATNEKLFF | TGTGCCAGCAGCTTGGAGCGAATTGCAACTAATGAAAAACTGTTTTTT
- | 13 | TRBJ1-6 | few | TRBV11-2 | CASSLGGTSPLHF | TGTGCCAGCAGCTTAGGGGGGACTTCACCCCTCCACTTT
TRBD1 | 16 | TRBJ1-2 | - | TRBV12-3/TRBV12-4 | CASSGTALEAGYGYTF | TGTGCCAGCAGCGGGACAGCATTAGAAGCTGGTTATGGCTACACCTTC
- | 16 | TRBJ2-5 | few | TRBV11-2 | CASSLNRGGTEETQYF | TGTGCCAGCAGCTTAAACAGGGGAGGGACGGAGGAGACCCAGTACTTC
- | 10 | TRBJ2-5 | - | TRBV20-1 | CSPAEETQYF | TGCAGTCCAGCGGAGGAGACCCAGTACTTC
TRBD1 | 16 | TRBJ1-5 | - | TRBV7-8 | CASSSSGKGANQPQHF | TGTGCCAGCAGCTCTTCGGGTAAGGGGGCCAATCAGCCCCAGCATTTT
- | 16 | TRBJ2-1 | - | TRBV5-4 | CASSPSVGGSVNEQFF | TGTGCCAGCAGCCCATCCGTAGGTGGGTCCGTTAATGAGCAGTTCTTC
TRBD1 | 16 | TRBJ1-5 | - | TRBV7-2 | CASSGHRGDGNQPQHF | TGTGCCAGCAGCGGTCACAGGGGGGACGGCAATCAGCCCCAGCATTTT
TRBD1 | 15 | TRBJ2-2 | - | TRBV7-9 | CASSRGQGTTGELFF | TGTGCCAGCAGCCGAGGACAGGGGACCACCGGGGAGCTGTTTTTT
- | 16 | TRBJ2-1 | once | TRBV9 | CASSPQTAYKPLEQFF | TGTGCCAGCAGCCCCCAGACAGCCTACAAACCCCTTGAGCAGTTCTTC
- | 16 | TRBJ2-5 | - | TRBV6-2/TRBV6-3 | CASSYSGGWYQETQYF | TGTGCCAGCAGTTACTCGGGCGGGTGGTACCAAGAGACCCAGTACTTC